These T cell receptor beta chains were read from a single sample in a study of blood T cell repertoires in COVID-19. Data came from immunoSEQ multiplex PCR; TCRdb stores just in-frame clones and leaves some out. The sample contains approximately 280,000 clones, roughly 85% of which appear only once. The sample taken for sequencing was peripheral blood. The receptors come from a middle-aged man with active or convalescent COVID-19. Each CDR3 is given with its conserved first and last residue. The D gene is left open where the match is weak. Rows give clone size only sometimes, using once, few, many, or a class for an expanded clone.

j_call | clone_size | v_call | d_call | cdr3_aa | cdr3_nt
TRBJ2-4 | - | TRBV4-1 | - | CASSQGWGGRGDIQYF | TGCGCCAGCAGCCAAGGATGGGGAGGCCGGGGAGACATTCAGTACTTC
TRBJ1-5 | - | TRBV5-1 | - | CASSLDGPRGQPQHF | TGCGCCAGCAGCTTGGATGGCCCCCGGGGTCAGCCCCAGCATTTT
TRBJ1-4 | few | TRBV19 | - | CATSEQPNEKLFF | TGTGCCACCTCGGAACAGCCTAATGAAAAACTGTTTTTT
TRBJ2-5 | - | TRBV2 | - | CATGQIQETQYF | TGTGCCACAGGACAGATCCAAGAGACCCAGTACTTC
TRBJ1-5 | - | TRBV19 | - | CASYDSVIDNQPQHF | TGTGCCAGTTATGATAGTGTGATAGACAATCAGCCCCAGCATTTT
TRBJ1-1 | - | TRBV2 | - | CASSSGHDYTEAFF | TGTGCCAGCAGCTCAGGACATGACTACACTGAAGCTTTCTTT
TRBJ1-4 | - | TRBV27 | - | CASSKGREKLFF | TGTGCCAGCAGTAAAGGCAGGGAAAAACTGTTTTTT
TRBJ2-1 | - | TRBV9 | TRBD2 | CASSVEIGRRDEQFF | TGTGCCAGCAGCGTGGAAATCGGGAGGCGGGATGAGCAGTTCTTC
TRBJ1-2 | - | TRBV3-1/TRBV3-2 | TRBD1 | CASSQRDSRGYTF | TGTGCCAGCAGCCAAAGGGACAGTCGGGGCTACACCTTC
TRBJ1-5 | few | TRBV30 | - | CAWSAGNQPQHF | TGTGCCTGGAGTGCAGGGAATCAGCCCCAGCATTTT
TRBJ1-1 | - | TRBV3-1/TRBV3-2 | TRBD1 | CASSLLGQGINTEAFF | TGTGCCAGCAGCCTCCTGGGACAGGGAATCAACACTGAAGCTTTCTTT
TRBJ2-5 | - | TRBV11-2 | TRBD2 | CASSLLFLAAQETQYF | TGTGCCAGCAGCTTGTTGTTTCTAGCGGCCCAAGAGACCCAGTACTTC
TRBJ2-3 | few | TRBV9 | - | CASSVGVGGTDTQYF | TGTGCCAGCAGCGTAGGGGTGGGAGGAACAGATACGCAGTATTTT